This TCR beta chain emerged from a study of T cell responses to AZD1222 COVID-19 vaccine. Study information: Doses given second, at about 4 or about 12 weeks, were pooled. The study, taken as a whole, reports: The donor group comprised mostly white British people and more females; the analysis possibly underestimated clonal diversity. Repertoire samples came only from after the peak T cell response. Recipients of two AZD1222 doses showed rising Spike-specific TCR breadth and depth.

Germline loops: CDR1 SGHVS, CDR2 FNYEAQ. The CDR3 has 11 amino acids. Unmatched junction bases numbered 1, after V lost 1 base and J lost 14 bases. Worth noting for this clone: Its antigen remains unidentified.

TCRdb's table, derived via immunoSEQ multiplex PCR, lists solely in-frame clones and lacks some. The sample shows roughly 120,000 clones, about 92% of them seen only once. The source is an adult in good health. The chain carries TRBV7-6 and TRBJ1-4; 7 positions agree with TRBD1. This material consisted of peripheral blood, taken on day 0 of AZD1222 vaccination. The CDR3 bases are TGTGCCAGCAGCTTAGGACAGGGTCTGTTTTTT. It codes for CASSLGQGLFF.